These 26 T cell receptor beta chains share one sample of origin, sequenced in a study of T-cell reconstitution after alpha-beta-depleted transplantation in children. The library targeted TCRbeta and was prepared with unique molecular identifiers. Each CDR3 protein gets one entry after TCRdb re-called the PCR reads with MiXCR. The sample shows 300,000 or so distinct CDR3 sequences, almost 10% of them seen only once. The source material was PBMCs from the stem cell graft donor, sampled from the stem cell graft. All receptors come from a human donor who donated a stem cell graft to a child with SCID.

Many counts were recorded for this clonotype. CDR3 protein: CASSLVWGENEQFF. The CDR3 nucleotides read TGTGCCAGCAGCTTAGTCTGGGGGGAGAATGAGCAGTTCTTC. This chain uses TRBV7-2 with TRBJ2-1, with a tentative D call TRBD2 (6 bases). Germline lookup yields CDR1 SGHTA and CDR2 FQGNSA. Trimming stripped 1 base from V and 7 bases from J, with 11 bases between. The CDR3 spans 14 residues.

This chain links TRBV5-1 with TRBJ2-7, with TRBD2 matching over 7 bases. The germline V gene encodes CDR1 SGHRS and CDR2 YFSETQ. The ends lost 2 bases at V and 1 base at J; junction bases unmatched: 6. The length of the CDR3 is 15 residues. The CDR3 is CASSFLASGSYEQYF. The CDR3 DNA reads as TGCGCCAGCAGCTTTTTGGCTAGCGGATCCTACGAGCAGTACTTC. Using reference TRBV5-1 and TRBJ2-7 for the parts outside the CDR3, the full variable domain is KAGVTQTPRYLIKTRGQQVTLSCSPISGHRSVSWYQQTPGQGLQFLFEYFSETQRNKGNFPGRFSGRQFSNSRSEMNVSTLELGDSALYLCASSFLASGSYEQYFGPGTRLTVT.

The chain carries TRBV14 and TRBJ2-4, with TRBD1 identical over 8 bases. Per the germline V gene, CDR1 is SGHDN and CDR2 is FVKESK. With V trimmed by 5 bases and J by 1 base, 4 bases remained unmatched. This CDR3 spans 15 amino acids. The CDR3 DNA follows: TGTGCCAGCAGCTTTCAGGGGGCTGCCAAAAACATTCAGTACTTC. Amino acids: CASSFQGAAKNIQYF.

The sample holds a few counts of this clonotype. V usage is TRBV5-1 and J usage is TRBJ2-1, with no clear D. The CDR3 loop spans 13 amino acids. The V and J ends lost 0 bases and 7 bases respectively, with 8 bases between them. Germline loops: CDR1 SGHRS, CDR2 YFSETQ. CDR3 sequence (DNA): TGCGCCAGCAGCTTGGGTATGGGAAATGAGCAGTTCTTC. It codes for CASSLGMGNEQFF.

The V gene is TRBV6-2 or TRBV6-3, the J gene TRBJ1-4; 8 nucleotides line up with TRBD1. The V and J ends lost 7 bases and 4 bases, in that order; junction bases with no gene match: 11. The length of the CDR3 is 16 residues. Germline V gene lookup returns CDR1 MNHEY and CDR2 SVGEGT. CDR3 DNA sequence: TGTGCCAGCAACCCCGGACAGGGCTTTATTAATGAAAAACTGTTTTTT. Encoded protein: CASNPGQGFINEKLFF.

This clonotype has a count of ten or more. The genes are TRBV12-3 or TRBV12-4 and TRBJ2-7, with a tentative D call TRBD2 (5 bases). CDR3 length: 14 amino acids. Trimming stripped 2 bases from V and 0 bases from J, with 8 bases between. The CDR3 DNA reads as TGTGCCAGCAGTTTATCCGGGGACTCCTACGAGCAGTACTTC. Translated: CASSLSGDSYEQYF.

The rearrangement links TRBV7-9 to TRBJ2-5; no reliable D call. The germline V gene encodes CDR1 SEHNR and CDR2 FQNEAQ (reference sequence). The CDR3 is 14 residues long. With 5 bases removed from V and 2 bases from J, the gap between germline ends came to 12 bases. The CDR3: CASSPRTTQETQYF. In DNA, the CDR3 is TGTGCCAGCAGCCCACGGACGACTCAAGAGACCCAGTACTTC.

This clonotype was picked up many times. The CDR3 protein is CASSKTGGNQPQHF. CDR3 sequence (DNA): TGTGCCAGCAGCAAGACAGGGGGCAATCAGCCCCAGCATTTT. The chain recombines TRBV7-2 with TRBJ1-5, with 8 nucleotides matching TRBD1. The V gene end was trimmed by 5 bases and the J gene end by 2 bases; junction bases not matched to a gene: 2. The CDR3 loop spans 14 amino acids. Germline-derived CDR1 and CDR2 are SGHTA and FQGNSA.

The CDR3 here is CASSVGAGTAYNEQFF. The CDR3 DNA is TGTGCCAGCAGCGTCGGGGCCGGGACAGCCTACAATGAGCAGTTCTTC. This chain connects TRBV9 to TRBJ2-1; the match to TRBD1 covers 7 bases. CDR1 SGDLS and CDR2 YYNGEE come from the germline V gene. CDR3 length: 16 residues. V gave up 2 bases and J gave up 2 bases; unmatched junction bases: 7.

The J gene is TRBJ2-1, the V gene TRBV6-2 or TRBV6-3; 8 positions match TRBD1. Germline V gene lookup returns CDR1 MNHEY and CDR2 SVGEGT. This CDR3 spans 15 amino acids. Germline trimming cut 8 bases from V and 7 bases from J; bases unmatched to any gene: 13. The CDR3 is CASAGGKSSLNEQFF. CDR3 nucleotides: TGTGCCAGCGCAGGGGGCAAGAGTAGCTTAAATGAGCAGTTCTTC.

The table lists this clonotype with a few counts. The chain joins TRBV27 to TRBJ2-1, with D unclear. Germline CDR1 and CDR2: MNHEY and SMNVEV (reference sequence). There are 14 residues in the CDR3. Trimming pared 7 bases from V and 2 bases from J, leaving 12 bases between. The CDR3: CASTLTSTYNEQFF. DNA for the CDR3: TGTGCCAGCACCCTAACGTCAACCTACAATGAGCAGTTCTTC.

This clonotype was found many times. This chain joins TRBV5-1 and TRBJ2-5; 7 bases match TRBD1. Germline V gene sequence: CDR1 SGHRS, CDR2 YFSETQ. There are 15 residues in the CDR3. Unmatched junction bases numbered 12, after V lost 5 bases and J lost 5 bases. CDR3 DNA sequence: TGCGCCAGCAGGCGAGGGGGCAGCCCAGGGGAGACCCAGTACTTC. Translating gives CASRRGGSPGETQYF.

This clonotype appeared a few times. The genes are TRBV9 and TRBJ2-2; D remains ambiguous. Germline V gene lookup returns CDR1 SGDLS and CDR2 YYNGEE. The V end was cut by 3 bases, the J end by 9 bases, with 9 bases between. The CDR3 is 12 amino acids. The CDR3 DNA reads TGTGCCAGCAGCGCAGACCCCCGGGAGCTGTTTTTT. This encodes CASSADPRELFF. The whole variable domain, filled in from reference TRBV9 and TRBJ2-2, reads DSGVTQTPKHLITATGQRVTLRCSPRSGDLSVYWYQQSLDQGLQFLIQYYNGEERAKGNILERFSAQQFPDLHSELNLSSLELGDSALYFCASSADPRELFFGEGSRLTVL.

A word on this clonotype: A read error may be the cause here, since a much bigger clone is one base away. CDR3 bases: TGTGCCAGCAGTTTTGTGGCGTCGGGAGCTTTCTTT. Its protein product is CASSFVASGAFF. The chain uses TRBV12-3 or TRBV12-4 and TRBJ1-1; no clear D gene. The V end lost 3 bases, the J end lost 10 bases, and 12 bases lay between the germline ends. This CDR3 is 12 amino acids long.

The sample holds a few counts of this clonotype. The chain is built from TRBV6-1 and TRBJ1-3; D gene ambiguous. CDR3 length: 15 residues. V shed 6 bases and J shed 0 bases, with 12 bases lying between them. Germline CDR1 MNHNS, CDR2 SASEGT. CDR3 coding DNA: TGTGCCAGCAGACAAACGTCTTCCTCTGGAAACACCATATATTTT. This codes for CASRQTSSSGNTIYF.

The chain links TRBV11-2 to TRBJ1-1; TRBD1 aligns across 9 bases. The ends lost 2 bases at V and 5 bases at J; junction bases unmatched: 9. Looked up from germline, CDR1 is SGHAT and CDR2 is FQNNGV. The CDR3 extends over 16 amino acids. This CDR3 is CASSLRLMTGGTEAFF. In DNA form, the CDR3 reads TGTGCCAGCAGCTTACGTCTAATGACAGGGGGAACTGAAGCTTTCTTT.

The J gene is TRBJ1-1, the V gene TRBV7-9; TRBD1 is a possible D gene (5 bases). The V gene lost 3 bases and the J gene lost 5 bases, with 10 bases spanning the gap. CDR3 length: 13 amino acids. From germline, CDR1 is SEHNR and CDR2 FQNEAQ (reference sequence). The CDR3 here is CASSLGEETEAFF. In nucleotides, the CDR3 is TGTGCCAGCAGCTTGGGGGAAGAGACTGAAGCTTTCTTT.

This chain links TRBV20-1 with TRBJ2-1; maybe TRBD1 (5 bases). CDR1 is DFQATT, CDR2 SNEGSKA, per germline (reference sequence). This CDR3 spans 14 amino acids. V dropped 0 bases and J dropped 4 bases, with 10 bases sitting between them. DNA of the CDR3: TGCAGTGCTAGAGATAGAAGGGGTTACAATGAGCAGTTCTTC. Amino acids: CSARDRRGYNEQFF.

This clonotype was observed a few times. The V call is TRBV12-3 or TRBV12-4, the J call TRBJ1-6, with 9 bases aligning to TRBD1. This CDR3 region has 15 residues. V lost 6 bases to trimming and J lost 7 bases; unmatched junction nucleotides: 7. CDR3 sequence reads: CASRRTGVENSPLHF. The CDR3 coding sequence is TGTGCCAGCAGAAGGACAGGGGTTGAAAATTCACCCCTCCACTTT.

The chain combines TRBV7-6 with TRBJ1-5; D unclear. V gave up 2 bases and J gave up 6 bases, with 11 bases separating them. The germline CDR1 and CDR2 sequences are SGHVS and FNYEAQ. The CDR3 length is 14 residues. CDR3 loop: CASSLLGDGQPQHF. CDR3 DNA: TGTGCCAGCAGCTTACTGGGCGACGGTCAGCCCCAGCATTTT.

This clonotype was observed a handful of times. The J gene is TRBJ2-1, the V gene TRBV20-1, with TRBD1 matching 11 bases. CDR3 length equals 15 residues. V trimming: 1 base; J trimming: 4 bases; junction bases outside the gene matches: 3. The germline gives CDR1 DFQATT, CDR2 SNEGSKA (reference sequence). CDR3 sequence: CSARVGTGGYNEQFF. For the CDR3, the DNA is TGCAGTGCTAGAGTGGGGACAGGGGGGTACAATGAGCAGTTCTTC.

To note about this clonotype: Being one base from a much bigger clone, this may be a read error. This rearrangement joins TRBV9 to TRBJ2-5; perhaps TRBD2 as D (5 bases). Looked up from germline, CDR1 is SGDLS and CDR2 is YYNGEE. The CDR3 totals 14 residues. The CDR3 reads CASSVGGIQETKYF. The CDR3 DNA reads TGTGCCAGCAGCGTTGGAGGCATACAAGAGACCAAGTACTTC. The variable domain in full, completed from reference TRBV9 and TRBJ2-5, reads DSGVTQTPKHLITATGQRVTLRCSPRSGDLSVYWYQQSLDQGLQFLIQYYNGEERAKGNILERFSAQQFPDLHSELNLSSLELGDSALYFCASSVGGIQETKYFGPGTRLLVL.

The rearrangement uses TRBV14 and TRBJ1-1, with unresolved D. The CDR3 length is 12 residues. V was cut by 5 bases and J by 11 bases, with 15 bases left in between. CDR1 is SGHDN and CDR2 is FVKESK in the germline V gene. The CDR3 region has the DNA TGTGCCAGCAGCAATGGAGAGTTCACGGCTTTCTTT. Translating it yields CASSNGEFTAFF.

This clonotype has at least ten counts. The gene calls are TRBV7-2 and TRBJ2-5, with TRBD2 matching over 13 bases. The CDR3 contains 18 residues. V shed 5 bases, J shed 2 bases, and the junction held 11 bases outside the gene matches. Germline V gene data show CDR1 as SGHTA and CDR2 as FQGNSA. The CDR3 reads CASSLYPGLAGLQETQYF. The CDR3 bases are TGTGCCAGCAGCCTCTATCCGGGACTAGCGGGGCTACAAGAGACCCAGTACTTC.

This clonotype has a count of ten or more. The chain couples TRBV12-3 or TRBV12-4 to TRBJ1-1, with no clear D. This CDR3 is 14 amino acids long. The germline V and J ends were trimmed by 2 bases and 5 bases, with 12 bases remaining between them. The chain's CDR3 is CASSLTVGLTEAFF. CDR3 nucleotides: TGTGCCAGCAGTTTAACAGTGGGGTTAACTGAAGCTTTCTTT.

V is TRBV7-6 and J is TRBJ2-3, with TRBD2 identical over 7 bases. J gave up 2 bases and V 1 base, and 3 bases lay outside the gene matches. The CDR3 is made up of 15 amino acids. Germline V gene sequence: CDR1 SGHVS, CDR2 FNYEAQ. CDR3 sequence (DNA): TGTGCCAGCAGCTTAGGGGGGGGATACACAGATACGCAGTATTTT. Translated: CASSLGGGYTDTQYF.